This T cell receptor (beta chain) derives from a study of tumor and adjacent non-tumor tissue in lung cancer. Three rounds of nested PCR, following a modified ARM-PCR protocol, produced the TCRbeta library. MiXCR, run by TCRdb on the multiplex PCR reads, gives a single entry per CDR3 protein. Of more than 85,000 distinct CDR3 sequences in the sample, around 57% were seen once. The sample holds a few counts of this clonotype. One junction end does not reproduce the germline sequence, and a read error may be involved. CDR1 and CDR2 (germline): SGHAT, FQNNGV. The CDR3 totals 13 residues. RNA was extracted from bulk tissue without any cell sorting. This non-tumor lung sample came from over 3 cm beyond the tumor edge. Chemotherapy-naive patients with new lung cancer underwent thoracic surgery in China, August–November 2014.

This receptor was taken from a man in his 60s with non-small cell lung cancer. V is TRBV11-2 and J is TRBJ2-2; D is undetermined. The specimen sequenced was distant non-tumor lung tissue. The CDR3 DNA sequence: TGTGCCAACAGCTTAGAAGGTACCGGGGAGCTGTTTTTT. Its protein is CANSLEGTGELFF.